One sample yielded the 30 T cell receptor beta chains listed below, sequenced in a study of blood T cell repertoires in COVID-19. Repertoires were generated with immunoSEQ multiplex PCR, while TCRdb's copy carries only in-frame clones and drops some. This table has about 200,000 clones, roughly nine tenths appearing once. The sequencing input was PBMCs or T cells enriched from blood (not recorded which). The receptors shown here come from a woman aged 30 to 39 who had recovered from COVID-19.

The chain combines TRBV7-9 with TRBJ2-5; 9 nucleotides line up with TRBD1. The V segment lost 1 base and the J segment 5 bases; nucleotides outside the gene matches: 5. Germline V gene lookup returns CDR1 SEHNR and CDR2 FQNEAQ (reference sequence). CDR3 size: 15 residues. DNA of the CDR3: TGTGCCAGCAGCTTAGGAACCGGGACAGGGGAGACCCAGTACTTC. Amino acid sequence: CASSLGTGTGETQYF.

J is TRBJ1-5 and V is TRBV15, with D possibly matching TRBD1 (6 bases). Germline V gene data show CDR1 as LNHNV and CDR2 as YYDKDF (reference sequence). The CDR3 is made up of 15 amino acids. V was pared by 6 bases and J by 0 bases, with 12 bases between. CDR3 residues: CATSNDRYSNQPQHF. The CDR3 coding sequence is TGTGCCACCAGTAACGACAGGTATAGCAATCAGCCCCAGCATTTT.

This chain joins TRBV4-3 and TRBJ1-2; TRBD1 matches 10 bases. The V and J ends lost 0 bases and 4 bases, in that order; junction bases with no gene match: 14. The CDR3 is made up of 19 amino acids. Germline CDR1 and CDR2: LGHNA and YSLEER. The CDR3 protein is CASSQDLGTGDSNGYGYTF. The CDR3 nucleotides read TGCGCCAGCAGCCAAGATTTAGGGACAGGGGATTCCAATGGCTATGGCTACACCTTC.

The chain has TRBV7-9 and TRBJ2-1; D ambiguous. V lost 1 base and J 9 bases, leaving 13 bases between the germline ends. The CDR3 runs to 14 residues. CDR1 SEHNR and CDR2 FQNEAQ come from the germline V gene (reference sequence). The CDR3 protein is CASSLVAGESEQFF. CDR3 coding DNA: TGTGCCAGCAGCTTAGTGGCTGGAGAAAGTGAGCAGTTCTTC.

The chain has TRBV27 and TRBJ2-7; weak D call: TRBD1 (6 bases). Trimming removed 5 bases at V and 3 bases at J, with 8 bases between. The germline gives CDR1 MNHEY, CDR2 SMNVEV (reference sequence). The CDR3 loop spans 12 amino acids. CDR3 sequence (DNA): TGTGCCAGCAGTGGGGGACACTACGAGCAGTACTTC. Residues: CASSGGHYEQYF.

The chain has TRBV18 and TRBJ1-5; D not certain. This CDR3 is 13 amino acids long. The V gene's germline CDR1 is KGHSH and CDR2 LQKENI. The V end lost 2 bases, the J end lost 1 base, and 3 bases lay between the germline ends. The CDR3 DNA is TGTGCCAGCTCACCAGAGAGCAATCAGCCCCAGCATTTT. It yields the protein CASSPESNQPQHF.

The chain carries TRBV14 and TRBJ1-6, with no clear D. This CDR3 is 16 amino acids long. The germline V gene encodes CDR1 SGHDN and CDR2 FVKESK. Trimming removed 3 bases at V and 9 bases at J, with 18 bases between. This CDR3 reads CASSHPGRGGSSPLHF. In DNA, the CDR3 is TGTGCCAGCAGCCATCCCGGCAGAGGTGGGAGTTCACCCCTCCACTTT.

This clone was seen only once. V is TRBV3-1 (or the pseudogene TRBV3-2) and J is TRBJ2-7; D is possibly TRBD2 (7 bases). Germline loops: CDR1 LGHDT, CDR2 YNNKEL (reference sequence). Trimming took 0 bases from V and 0 from J, leaving 12 bases between them. CDR3 length: 16 amino acids. The CDR3 DNA reads as TGTGCCAGCAGCCAAGAATACGGGGGGCCCTCCTACGAGCAGTACTTC. Translating it yields CASSQEYGGPSYEQYF.

The CDR3: CASSLGNKNIQYF. CDR3 nucleotide sequence: TGTGCCAGCAGTTTGGGCAACAAAAACATTCAGTACTTC. The chain carries TRBV12-3 or TRBV12-4 and TRBJ2-4; D uncertain. This CDR3 spans 13 amino acids. Trimming took 3 bases from V and 3 from J, leaving 6 bases between them.

The chain combines TRBV14 with TRBJ1-1, with 8 bases fitting TRBD1. The V and J ends lost 4 bases and 1 base, in that order; junction bases with no gene match: 5. The germline V gene has CDR1 SGHDN and CDR2 FVKESK. The CDR3 covers 15 residues. The CDR3 region has the DNA TGTGCCAGCAGCCGGGACAGGTACTCGAACACTGAAGCTTTCTTT. Translating gives CASSRDRYSNTEAFF.

The chain is built from TRBV7-2 and TRBJ1-1; D is possibly TRBD1 (6 bases). Germline-derived CDR1 and CDR2 are SGHTA and FQGNSA. The ends were cut back, 4 bases at V and 1 base at J, with 13 bases in the middle. The CDR3 spans 15 residues. CDR3 region: CASSSWGHPNTEAFF. The CDR3 DNA follows: TGTGCCAGCAGCTCTTGGGGACACCCGAACACTGAAGCTTTCTTT.

This chain joins TRBV20-1 and TRBJ1-4; 9 nucleotides agree with TRBD1. Trimming cost V 3 bases and J 7 bases; bases outside gene matches: 9. Germline CDR1 DFQATT, CDR2 SNEGSKA (reference sequence). The CDR3 runs 15 residues. Here the CDR3 reads CSASGTGTGREKLFF. The CDR3 DNA reads as TGCAGTGCTAGTGGTACCGGGACAGGGCGTGAAAAACTGTTTTTT.

The J gene is TRBJ1-6, the V gene TRBV4-3; D is possibly TRBD1 (5 bases). The CDR3 has 16 residues. The germline V gene has CDR1 LGHNA and CDR2 YSLEER. The V gene lost 4 bases and the J gene lost 5 bases, with 15 bases spanning the gap. The CDR3 protein is CASSRTQGTDNSPLHF. CDR3 bases: TGCGCCAGCAGCCGAACGCAGGGAACTGATAATTCACCCCTCCACTTT.

The rearrangement joins TRBV9 to TRBJ2-2; 7 bases align to TRBD1. Unmatched junction bases numbered 7, after V lost 4 bases and J lost 1 base. Germline V gene data show CDR1 as SGDLS and CDR2 as YYNGEE. The CDR3 contains 16 residues. The CDR3: CASSNRDRENTGELFF. The CDR3 DNA is TGTGCCAGCAGCAACCGGGACAGAGAGAACACCGGGGAGCTGTTTTTT.

The chain links TRBV9 to TRBJ1-5; tentatively, D is TRBD1 (5 bases). This CDR3 is built from 14 residues. V lost 4 bases and J lost 1, with 9 bases in between. Germline assignment: CDR1 SGDLS and CDR2 YYNGEE. The CDR3 protein is CASSKTESNQPQHF. The CDR3 DNA is TGTGCCAGCAGCAAGACAGAAAGCAATCAGCCCCAGCATTTT.

This clone was detected only a few times. This chain uses TRBV6-6 with TRBJ1-2, with a tentative D call TRBD1 (5 bases). V was trimmed by 6 bases and J by 0 bases, leaving 11 bases between them. CDR1 MNHNY and CDR2 SVGAGI come from the germline V gene (reference sequence). The CDR3 extends over 14 amino acids. The CDR3 bases are TGTGCCAGCAGGGCAGGGTTAGCTAACTATGGCTACACCTTC. Its protein product is CASRAGLANYGYTF.

The rearrangement links TRBV27 to TRBJ1-6, with 8 bases identical to TRBD1. The ends lost 5 bases at V and 3 bases at J; junction bases unmatched: 9. This CDR3 has 17 amino acids. Germline lookup yields CDR1 MNHEY and CDR2 SMNVEV (reference sequence). CDR3 DNA: TGTGCCAGCAGTCACCGACAGGGGAGGGTCTATAATTCACCCCTCCACTTT. Residues: CASSHRQGRVYNSPLHF.

About this clone: A read error may account for a junction end that differs from germline. The chain is built from TRBV7-2 and TRBJ2-1, with 10 bases that match TRBD1. CDR3 length: 15 amino acids. Germline values: CDR1 SGHTA, CDR2 FQGNSA. CDR3 coding DNA: TGTGCCAGCACCTTAGGACAGGGGGGCTACAATGAGCAGTTCTTC. Residues: CASTLGQGGYNEQFF. The variable domain in full, with the rest retrieved from reference TRBV7-2 and TRBJ2-1, is GAGVSQSPSNKVTEKGKDVELRCDPISGHTALYWYRQSLGQGLEFLIYFQGNSAPDKSGLPSDRFSAERTGGSVSTLTIQRTQQEDSAVYLCASTLGQGGYNEQFFGPGTRLTVL.

The chain couples TRBV5-4 to TRBJ2-7; D possibly corresponds to TRBD1 (5 bases). The CDR3 covers 16 residues. Germline V gene lookup returns CDR1 SGHNT and CDR2 YYREEE (reference sequence). The V end lost 4 bases, the J end lost 3 bases, and 20 bases lay between the germline ends. This CDR3 is CASSNFGKGWNYEQYF. CDR3 DNA: TGTGCCAGCAGCAATTTTGGAAAGGGGTGGAACTACGAGCAGTACTTC.

The chain is built from TRBV3-1 (or the pseudogene TRBV3-2) and TRBJ1-2, with 8 nucleotides matching TRBD1. Germline V gene data show CDR1 as LGHDT and CDR2 as YNNKEL (reference sequence). The CDR3 length is 15 residues. V lost 4 bases, J lost 4 bases, and 8 bases stayed unmatched. The CDR3 bases are TGTGCCAGCAGCCGCGGACAGGGCCGGAGCTATGGCTACACCTTC. Translation: CASSRGQGRSYGYTF.

This rearrangement joins TRBV4-1 to TRBJ2-1, with TRBD1 identical over 7 bases. The ends lost 1 base at V and 9 bases at J; junction bases unmatched: 6. CDR3 size: 14 residues. Germline values: CDR1 MGHRA, CDR2 YSYEKL. The CDR3 is CASSQGRQGSEQFF. CDR3 DNA: TGCGCCAGCAGCCAAGGCCGACAGGGTAGTGAGCAGTTCTTC.

The V gene is TRBV29-1, the J gene TRBJ1-1, with no clear D. The V and J ends lost 5 bases and 10 bases respectively, with 17 bases between them. CDR1 and CDR2 from the germline V gene are SQVTM and ANQGSEA. This CDR3 is 12 amino acids long. CDR3 nucleotide sequence: TGCAGCGTTCAACTCGGACTGGCGAGAGCTTTCTTT. This gives the protein CSVQLGLARAFF.

The genes are TRBV24-1 and TRBJ1-2, with TRBD1 as a possible D gene (5 bases). In germline, CDR1 is KGHDR, CDR2 SFDVKD. This CDR3 contains 15 residues. V was clipped by 3 bases and J by 0 bases, with 10 bases between them. CDR3 nucleotides: TGTGCCACCAGTGATGGAGACAGTTCTAACTATGGCTACACCTTC. This codes for CATSDGDSSNYGYTF.

The chain couples TRBV7-2 to TRBJ2-3; 9 bases are shared with TRBD2. J was trimmed by 6 bases and V by 8 bases; bases with no gene match: 15. The CDR3 loop spans 16 amino acids. Germline assignment: CDR1 SGHTA and CDR2 FQGNSA. The CDR3 loop reads CASAQFSGSSSDTQYF. Here the CDR3 DNA reads TGTGCCAGCGCTCAATTTAGCGGGAGTAGCTCCGATACGCAGTATTTT.

The gene calls are TRBV7-9 and TRBJ1-1, with 7 positions matching TRBD1. This CDR3 region has 14 residues. In germline, CDR1 is SEHNR, CDR2 FQNEAQ (reference sequence). The junction had 6 bases not matched to a gene; V was cut back by 7 bases and J by 1 base. The CDR3 spells CASTRQGGNTEAFF. In DNA, the CDR3 is TGTGCCAGCACTAGACAGGGAGGGAACACTGAAGCTTTCTTT.

The chain links TRBV11-3 to TRBJ2-7; perhaps TRBD1 as D (6 bases). Germline V gives CDR1 SGHNT, CDR2 YENEEA. Deletions cut 5 bases from V and 7 bases from J, with 9 bases between. The CDR3 is made up of 11 amino acids. The CDR3: CASSRGGEQYF. CDR3 sequence (DNA): TGTGCCAGCAGCCGAGGGGGAGAGCAGTACTTC.

The rearrangement links TRBV24-1 to TRBJ2-5; a possible D gene is TRBD2 (6 bases). The CDR3 extends over 15 amino acids. Trimming took 3 bases from V and 3 from J, leaving 13 bases between them. Germline V lookup: CDR1 KGHDR, CDR2 SFDVKD. CDR3 residues: CATSDPSGLEETQYF. CDR3 nucleotide sequence: TGTGCCACCAGTGATCCCTCGGGACTCGAAGAGACCCAGTACTTC.

This sequence joins TRBV19 and TRBJ2-7; TRBD2 agrees at 7 bases. Germline-derived CDR1 and CDR2 are LNHDA and SQIVND (reference sequence). There are 19 residues in the CDR3. With V trimmed by 1 base and J by 1 base, 16 bases remained unmatched. This chain's CDR3 is CASSIALLTAGAHSYEQYF. The CDR3 DNA sequence: TGTGCCAGTAGTATAGCCCTACTGACGGCGGGAGCCCATTCCTACGAGCAGTACTTC.

The gene calls are TRBV4-2 and TRBJ2-2, with 8 bases lining up with TRBD1. Trimming took 7 bases from V and 3 from J; bases not matched to a gene: 1. Germline lookup yields CDR1 LGHNA and CDR2 YNFKEQ. The CDR3 spans 13 residues. This CDR3 is CASTTGDTGELFF. Written as DNA, the CDR3 is TGTGCCAGCACGACAGGGGACACCGGGGAGCTGTTTTTT.

This chain joins TRBV7-9 and TRBJ2-2; D is perhaps TRBD1 (6 bases). V was trimmed by 6 bases and J by 8 bases, leaving 16 bases between them. The germline V gene has CDR1 SEHNR and CDR2 FQNEAQ (reference sequence). This CDR3 region has 14 residues. For the CDR3, the DNA is TGTGCCAGCAGGCCTACAGGGAACTGGGGGGAGCTGTTTTTT. It encodes CASRPTGNWGELFF.